Each of the 29 T cell receptor beta chains below was sequenced from the same sample in a study of blood T cell repertoires in COVID-19. TCRdb's copy holds only in-frame clones and misses some; the assay was immunoSEQ multiplex PCR. The data contain 79,000 or so clones, 80% to 90% of them singletons. The sample taken for sequencing was peripheral blood. These receptors were taken from a human donor in a cohort sampled during active COVID-19.

As concerns this clone: One end of the junction varies from germline; a read error may be responsible. The V gene is TRBV4-2, the J gene TRBJ1-1; 10 bases are a match to TRBD1. The V gene's germline CDR1 is LGHNA and CDR2 YNFKEQ. The CDR3 runs to 17 residues. Written as DNA, the CDR3 is TGTGCCAGCTGCCAGCGACAGGGGGCCCTTTCTAACACTGAAGCTTTCTTT. Amino acid sequence: CASCQRQGALSNTEAFF.

This sequence joins TRBV28 and TRBJ1-2, with a possible D match to TRBD1 (5 bases). Between the trimmed V and J ends, which lost 8 bases and 5 bases, there was a span of 18 bases. Germline CDR1 MDHEN, CDR2 SYDVKM. The CDR3 is 14 amino acids. Written as DNA, the CDR3 is TGTGCCAGCGTGTTGGGATCAGGGTTTTATGGCTACACCTTC. Its translation is CASVLGSGFYGYTF.

The genes are TRBV28 and TRBJ2-1, with D possibly TRBD1 on 5 matching bases. This CDR3 region has 12 residues. Trimming pared 2 bases from V and 15 bases from J, leaving 14 bases between. The V gene's germline CDR1 is MDHEN and CDR2 SYDVKM. The CDR3 region is CASSLRPGQTFF. CDR3 DNA: TGTGCCAGCAGTTTACGGCCAGGGCAGACGTTCTTC.

J is TRBJ1-6 and V is TRBV2, with 8 bases identical to TRBD1. The germline V gene encodes CDR1 SNHLY and CDR2 FYNNEI. The J segment lost 7 bases and the V segment lost 1 base, leaving 0 bases of the junction unmatched. The CDR3 has 14 amino acids. The CDR3 nucleotides are TGTGCCAGCAGTGAAGGGACAGGGAATTCACCCCTCCACTTT. Translation gives CASSEGTGNSPLHF.

The rearrangement links TRBV19 to TRBJ2-1; TRBD2 agrees at 9 bases. V was pared by 0 bases and J by 3 bases, with 9 bases of the junction left unmatched. Germline V gene sequence: CDR1 LNHDA, CDR2 SQIVND (reference sequence). The CDR3 totals 18 residues. The CDR3: CASSIEDPGLAFYNEQFF. The CDR3 DNA reads as TGTGCCAGTAGTATAGAAGATCCGGGACTAGCCTTCTACAATGAGCAGTTCTTC.

The V call is TRBV19, the J call TRBJ2-4, with no clear D. The CDR3 extends over 14 amino acids. Germline CDR1 is LNHDA and CDR2 is SQIVND (reference sequence). V was pared by 5 bases and J by 0 bases, with 8 bases between. As DNA, the CDR3 is TGTGCCAGTAGTTTTAGCATAGCCAAAAACATTCAGTACTTC. As protein: CASSFSIAKNIQYF.

This chain's CDR3 is CASSFDRPGTEAFF. The CDR3 nucleotides read TGTGCCAGCAGTTTCGACAGGCCAGGGACTGAAGCTTTCTTT. The rearrangement links TRBV27 to TRBJ1-1; tentative D call: TRBD1 (6 bases). V lost 3 bases, J lost 5 bases, and 13 bases lay in between. Per germline, CDR1 MNHEY and CDR2 SMNVEV (reference sequence). This CDR3 contains 14 residues.

The chain links TRBV5-4 to TRBJ2-3; 7 bases are a match to TRBD2. CDR3 length equals 15 residues. Germline lookup yields CDR1 SGHNT and CDR2 YYREEE (reference sequence). Unmatched junction bases numbered 7, after V lost 4 bases and J lost 2 bases. The CDR3 DNA follows: TGTGCCAGCAGCCCCCAGCGGGGACTCACAGATACGCAGTATTTT. Its translation is CASSPQRGLTDTQYF.

This clone was seen just once. The rearrangement joins TRBV5-1 to TRBJ2-2; 7 bases map to TRBD1. Trimming took 1 base from V and 3 from J; bases not matched to a gene: 0. Per germline, CDR1 SGHRS and CDR2 YFSETQ. The CDR3 is 14 residues long. The CDR3 protein is CASSLQGDTGELFF. The CDR3 DNA is TGCGCCAGCAGCTTGCAGGGGGACACCGGGGAGCTGTTTTTT.

In regard to this clone: The sample has other DNA sequences that encode this CDR3 too. CDR3 bases: TGCGCCAGCAGCTTAACAGGGGAAGAGACCCAGTACTTC. This codes for CASSLTGEETQYF. The chain recombines TRBV5-1 with TRBJ2-5, with 7 bases matching TRBD1. CDR1 and CDR2 from the germline V gene are SGHRS and YFSETQ. The CDR3 runs 13 residues. Trimming at V came to 2 bases and at J to 3 bases, leaving 1 base not matched to a gene.

This clone was seen only once. V gene TRBV5-6 combines with J gene TRBJ1-2; 9 bases align to TRBD1. Germline CDR1 SGHDT, CDR2 YYEEEE. With 2 bases clipped from V and 7 bases from J, the junction kept 9 bases outside the gene matches. The CDR3 contains 15 residues. As DNA, the CDR3 is TGTGCCAGCAGCTTTCCGACAGGGGGTGAGGGTGGCTACACCTTC. Protein product: CASSFPTGGEGGYTF.

The count of this clone is one. The rearrangement links TRBV7-9 to TRBJ1-2; 8 nucleotides align to TRBD1. The CDR3 runs 14 residues. Germline-derived CDR1 and CDR2 are SEHNR and FQNEAQ (reference sequence). V trimming: 5 bases; J trimming: 8 bases; junction bases outside the gene matches: 10. CDR3 nucleotide sequence: TGTGCCAGCAGCCCGGGACTGACAGGGGAGGGCTACACCTTC. Protein: CASSPGLTGEGYTF.

The rearrangement links TRBV28 to TRBJ2-7; tentative D call: TRBD1 (5 bases). This CDR3 has 12 residues. V was cut by 3 bases and J by 5 bases, with 8 bases left in between. CDR1 and CDR2 from the germline V gene are MDHEN and SYDVKM. The CDR3 nucleotides are TGTGCCAGCAGTTTGGCCAGGGACGAGCAGTACTTC. Translated: CASSLARDEQYF.

The CDR3 here is CATSSGSSYNEQFF. CDR3 nucleotide sequence: TGTGCCACCAGCAGTGGCAGCTCCTACAATGAGCAGTTCTTC. The chain carries TRBV15 and TRBJ2-1; the D is unclear. The CDR3 is 14 residues long. Deletions cut 3 bases from V and 0 bases from J, with 6 bases between. Germline assignment: CDR1 LNHNV and CDR2 YYDKDF (reference sequence).

The chain employs TRBV3-1 (or the pseudogene TRBV3-2) and TRBJ2-7; 7 bases line up with TRBD2. Germline CDR1 reads LGHDT; CDR2 reads YNNKEL (reference sequence). The CDR3 has 15 residues. V trimming: 4 bases; J trimming: 0 bases; junction bases outside the gene matches: 6. The CDR3 DNA sequence: TGTGCCAGCAGCCGCGGGGGACGACTCTCCTACGAGCAGTACTTC. This translates into CASSRGGRLSYEQYF.

The rearrangement joins TRBV4-1 to TRBJ2-7; 10 bases agree with TRBD1. V shed 4 bases and J 5 bases; nucleotides not matched to a gene: 11. The CDR3 length is 16 residues. Looked up from germline, CDR1 is MGHRA and CDR2 is YSYEKL. CDR3 in DNA: TGCGCCAGCAGCCCCCTATGGACAGGGGGATTCAACGAGCAGTACTTC. As protein: CASSPLWTGGFNEQYF.

This chain connects TRBV28 to TRBJ2-3, with a weak D call TRBD2 (5 bases). Looked up from germline, CDR1 is MDHEN and CDR2 is SYDVKM. The CDR3 extends over 15 amino acids. Trimming removed 6 bases at V and 6 bases at J, with 19 bases between. Written as DNA, the CDR3 is TGTGCCAGCAGCTTAACGACTACCGTCGGGGATACGCAGTATTTT. Protein product: CASSLTTTVGDTQYF.

This chain connects TRBV6-5 to TRBJ2-2; perhaps TRBD1 as D (6 bases). Germline V lookup: CDR1 MNHEY, CDR2 SVGAGI. The CDR3 extends over 15 amino acids. V lost 5 bases to trimming and J lost 0 bases, with 10 bases between them. CDR3 region: CASSPGTTNTGELFF. CDR3 nucleotide sequence: TGTGCCAGCAGTCCTGGGACAACGAACACCGGGGAGCTGTTTTTT.

The chain has TRBV28 and TRBJ1-2; a possible D gene is TRBD1 (6 bases). CDR3 length: 15 amino acids. From germline, CDR1 is MDHEN and CDR2 SYDVKM. With 6 bases removed from V and 3 bases from J, the gap between germline ends came to 17 bases. DNA for the CDR3: TGTGCCAGCAGGTTGGGGGCTGAGCTTCACTATGGCTACACCTTC. Its protein product is CASRLGAELHYGYTF.

The chain recombines TRBV14 with TRBJ2-6, with a weak D call TRBD1 (5 bases). Germline V gene data show CDR1 as SGHDN and CDR2 as FVKESK. V was shortened by 0 bases and J by 0 bases, with 9 bases between the two germline ends. The CDR3 extends over 17 amino acids. DNA of the CDR3: TGTGCCAGCAGCCAAGAGGGGCTTAGCTCTGGGGCCAACGTCCTGACTTTC. Its protein product is CASSQEGLSSGANVLTF.

This chain uses TRBV18 with TRBJ1-5; a possible D gene is TRBD1 (5 bases). CDR3 size: 14 residues. The germline V gene has CDR1 KGHSH and CDR2 LQKENI. The V end was cut by 2 bases, the J end by 2 bases, with 7 bases between. CDR3 DNA: TGTGCCAGCTCACCAGGGGGGGGCAATCAGCCCCAGCATTTT. Its translation is CASSPGGGNQPQHF.

The V gene is TRBV19, the J gene TRBJ1-6; TRBD1 might be the D (6 bases). V was pared by 2 bases and J by 7 bases, with 21 bases between. CDR3 length: 18 residues. Germline values: CDR1 LNHDA, CDR2 SQIVND (reference sequence). The CDR3, as DNA: TGTGCCAGTAGTATATCGGACAGAAGTCTCACCTCCAATTCACCCCTCCACTTT. It codes for CASSISDRSLTSNSPLHF.

This chain links TRBV9 with TRBJ2-7, with TRBD2 matching over 10 bases. V shed 0 bases and J 2 bases; nucleotides not matched to a gene: 8. Germline V CDR1 and CDR2: SGDLS, YYNGEE. The CDR3 covers 17 residues. CDR3 region: CASSVGDGLAGAYEQYF. DNA of the CDR3: TGTGCCAGCAGCGTAGGGGATGGGCTAGCGGGAGCCTACGAGCAGTACTTC.

The rearrangement uses TRBV11-2 and TRBJ2-5; the match to TRBD1 covers 7 bases. V was clipped by 7 bases and J by 1 base; unmatched bases: 3. The CDR3 is 13 amino acids. From germline, CDR1 is SGHAT and CDR2 FQNNGV. CDR3 sequence reads: CASNQGVQETQYF. The CDR3 DNA reads as TGTGCCAGCAACCAGGGGGTCCAAGAGACCCAGTACTTC. Full variable domain (missing parts from reference TRBV11-2 and TRBJ2-5): EAGVAQSPRYKIIEKRQSVAFWCNPISGHATLYWYQQILGQGPKLLIQFQNNGVVDDSQLPKDRFSAERLKGVDSTLKIQPAKLEDSAVYLCASNQGVQETQYFGPGTRLLVL.

The chain joins TRBV7-2 to TRBJ2-3; 7 bases fit TRBD2. Germline loops: CDR1 SGHTA, CDR2 FQGNSA. The CDR3 consists of 14 residues. V was clipped by 0 bases and J by 3 bases; unmatched bases: 0. The CDR3 protein is CASSLAGGTDTQYF. The CDR3 DNA reads as TGTGCCAGCAGCTTAGCGGGAGGGACAGATACGCAGTATTTT.

The gene calls are TRBV3-1 (or the pseudogene TRBV3-2) and TRBJ2-1; D possibly corresponds to TRBD2 (5 bases). Germline loops: CDR1 LGHDT, CDR2 YNNKEL (reference sequence). The CDR3 is made up of 18 amino acids. V lost 5 bases to trimming and J lost 0 bases, with 20 bases between them. CDR3 bases: TGTGCCAGCAGCTCCCGAGGAAATAGCGCAAGCTCCTACAATGAGCAGTTCTTC. Translating gives CASSSRGNSASSYNEQFF.

This chain connects TRBV28 to TRBJ1-1; TRBD1 matches at 9 bases. Germline CDR1 is MDHEN and CDR2 is SYDVKM. The trim removed 10 bases at V and 1 base at J, leaving 4 bases unmatched. The CDR3 has 13 amino acids. CDR3 sequence: CAILGQGNTEAFF. CDR3 in DNA: TGTGCCATCCTGGGACAGGGGAACACTGAAGCTTTCTTT. The full variable domain, its missing parts supplied by reference TRBV28 and TRBJ1-1, is DVKVTQSSRYLVKRTGEKVFLECVQDMDHENMFWYRQDPGLGLRLIYFSYDVKMKEKGDIPEGYSVSREKKERFSLILESASTNQTSMYLCAILGQGNTEAFFGQGTRLTVV.

This clone was recorded only once. The chain is built from TRBV5-6 and TRBJ1-2, with D unresolved. V was clipped by 6 bases and J by 7 bases, with 19 bases between them. This CDR3 is built from 14 residues. Germline V lookup: CDR1 SGHDT, CDR2 YYEEEE. The CDR3 here is CASTEPDPGVGYTF. DNA for the CDR3: TGTGCCAGCACCGAGCCCGATCCCGGGGTTGGCTACACCTTC.

This chain links TRBV28 with TRBJ2-1; 9 positions match TRBD2. The V and J ends lost 5 bases and 3 bases, in that order; junction bases with no gene match: 8. The germline V gene has CDR1 MDHEN and CDR2 SYDVKM. The CDR3 covers 16 residues. CDR3 amino acids: CASSTPGTSHYNEQFF. CDR3 sequence (DNA): TGTGCCAGCAGTACCCCCGGGACTAGCCACTACAATGAGCAGTTCTTC.